Reported below is one T cell receptor (beta chain). The antigen remains unidentified. CDR3 length: 13 residues. The ends were cut back, 4 bases at V and 3 bases at J, with 10 bases in the middle. Germline CDR1 SGDLS, CDR2 YYNGEE. This entry comes from a study of beta chain features in type 1 diabetes. Study-level results: TCRB CDR3s were moderately but significantly shorter in Type 1 diabetes patients in all four CD4+ subsets.

Reverse transcription of all isolated RNA meant that expressed TCRB transcripts were sequenced. Produced via immunoSEQ multiplex PCR; TCRdb's table is partial and in-frame only. The profile shows a few hundred thousand clones, about 14% of them singletons. Sequencing was done on a sample of naive CD4+ T cells from blood. J is TRBJ1-2 and V is TRBV9, with D perhaps TRBD1 (5 bases). The source of this sequence is a woman in her late teens or twenties with type 1 diabetes. In nucleotides, the CDR3 is TGTGCCAGCAGCCCCCAGGGCCACTATGGCTACACCTTC. Residues: CASSPQGHYGYTF. The full variable domain, in which reference TRBV9 and TRBJ1-2 provide the parts outside the CDR3, is DSGVTQTPKHLITATGQRVTLRCSPRSGDLSVYWYQQSLDQGLQFLIQYYNGEERAKGNILERFSAQQFPDLHSELNLSSLELGDSALYFCASSPQGHYGYTFGSGTRLTVV.